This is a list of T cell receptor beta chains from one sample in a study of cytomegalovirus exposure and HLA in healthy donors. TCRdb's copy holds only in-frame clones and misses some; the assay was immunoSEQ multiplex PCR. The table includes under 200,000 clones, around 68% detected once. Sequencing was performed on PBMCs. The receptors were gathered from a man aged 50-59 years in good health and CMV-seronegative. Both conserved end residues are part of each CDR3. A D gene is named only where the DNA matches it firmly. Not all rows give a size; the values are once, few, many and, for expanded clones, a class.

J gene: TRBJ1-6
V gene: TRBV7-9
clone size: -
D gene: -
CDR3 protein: CASSLEAGPSPLHF
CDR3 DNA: TGTGCCAGCAGCTTAGAAGCAGGGCCTTCACCCCTCCACTTT

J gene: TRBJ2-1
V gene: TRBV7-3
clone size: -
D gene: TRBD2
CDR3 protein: CASSLTSGDEQFF
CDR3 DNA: TGTGCCAGCAGCTTAACTAGCGGGGATGAGCAGTTCTTC

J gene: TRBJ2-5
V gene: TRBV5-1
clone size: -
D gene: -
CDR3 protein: CASNDLIQETQYF
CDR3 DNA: TGCGCCAGCAATGACTTGATCCAAGAGACCCAGTACTTC

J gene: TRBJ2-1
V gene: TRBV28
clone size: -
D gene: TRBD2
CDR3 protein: CATQRGGSYNEQFF
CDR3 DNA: TGTGCTACTCAGCGGGGGGGCTCCTACAATGAGCAGTTCTTC

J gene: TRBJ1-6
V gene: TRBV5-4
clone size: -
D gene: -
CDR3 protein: CASSGSRGSNSPLHF
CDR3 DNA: TGTGCCAGCAGCGGTTCCAGGGGAAGCAATTCACCCCTCCACTTT

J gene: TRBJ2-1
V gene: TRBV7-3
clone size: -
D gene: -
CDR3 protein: CASSLDAGAYNEQFF
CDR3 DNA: TGTGCCAGCAGCTTAGATGCGGGGGCATACAATGAGCAGTTCTTC

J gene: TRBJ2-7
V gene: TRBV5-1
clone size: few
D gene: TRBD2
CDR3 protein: CASSLPLTSAEQYF
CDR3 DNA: TGCGCCAGCAGCTTGCCCCTAACTAGCGCCGAGCAGTACTTC

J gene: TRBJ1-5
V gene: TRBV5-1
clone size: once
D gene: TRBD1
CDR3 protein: CASSLGGTGNQPQHF
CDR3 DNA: TGCGCCAGCAGCTTGGGGGGGACAGGGAATCAGCCCCAGCATTTT

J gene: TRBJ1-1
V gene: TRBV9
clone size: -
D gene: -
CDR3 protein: CASSVRRRGGNTEAFF
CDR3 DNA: TGTGCCAGCAGCGTCCGCCGACGGGGGGGGAACACTGAAGCTTTCTTT

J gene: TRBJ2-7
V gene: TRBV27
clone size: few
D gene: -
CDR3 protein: CASTGLPSYEQYF
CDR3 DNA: TGTGCCAGCACCGGGTTACCCTCCTACGAGCAGTACTTC

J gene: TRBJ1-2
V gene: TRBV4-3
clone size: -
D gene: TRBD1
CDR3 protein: CASSQEDRGIHGYTF
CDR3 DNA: TGCGCCAGCAGCCAAGAGGACAGGGGAATACATGGCTACACCTTC

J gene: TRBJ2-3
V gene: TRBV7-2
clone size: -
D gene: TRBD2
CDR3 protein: CASSLDRGGAYITDTQYF
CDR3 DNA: TGTGCCAGCAGCTTAGACCGCGGGGGGGCCTATATCACAGATACGCAGTATTTT

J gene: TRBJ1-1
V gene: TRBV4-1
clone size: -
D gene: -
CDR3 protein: CASSQDLGRLGNTEAFF
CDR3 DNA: TGCGCCAGCAGCCAAGATCTGGGCAGGCTGGGGAACACTGAAGCTTTCTTT

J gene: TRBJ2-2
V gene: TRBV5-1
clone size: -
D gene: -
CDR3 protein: CASRGVLNTGELFF
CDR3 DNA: TGCGCCAGCAGAGGAGTCCTCAACACCGGGGAGCTGTTTTTT

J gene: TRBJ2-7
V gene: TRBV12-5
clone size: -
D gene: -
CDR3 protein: CASGPTSYEQYF
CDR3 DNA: TGTGCTAGTGGCCCCACATCCTACGAGCAGTACTTC

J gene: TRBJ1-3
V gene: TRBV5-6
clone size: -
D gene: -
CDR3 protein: CASREQGFGNTIYF
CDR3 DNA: TGTGCCAGCAGAGAACAGGGATTTGGAAACACCATATATTTT

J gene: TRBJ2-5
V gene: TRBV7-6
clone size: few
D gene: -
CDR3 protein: CASSLGEDQETQYF
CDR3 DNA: TGTGCCAGCAGCTTGGGTGAGGACCAAGAGACCCAGTACTTC

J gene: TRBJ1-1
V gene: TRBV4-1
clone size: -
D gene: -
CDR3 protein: CASSDILGGLKNTEAFF
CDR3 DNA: TGCGCCAGCAGCGACATATTGGGGGGGCTTAAGAACACTGAAGCTTTCTTT

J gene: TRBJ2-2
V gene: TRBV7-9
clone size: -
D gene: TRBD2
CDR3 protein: CASSPKLAGGTGELFF
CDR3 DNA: TGTGCCAGCAGCCCAAAACTAGCGGGGGGCACCGGGGAGCTGTTTTTT

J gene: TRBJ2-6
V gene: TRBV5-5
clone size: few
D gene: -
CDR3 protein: CASSLDFSGANVLTF
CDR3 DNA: TGTGCCAGCAGCTTGGACTTTTCTGGGGCCAACGTCCTGACTTTC